A single sample is the source of the 9 T cell receptor beta chains below, sequenced in a study of shared clonotypes between healthy human individuals. Clones were read by immunoSEQ multiplex PCR, and TCRdb kept only the in-frame ones, dropping some. There are more than 900,000 clones in the sample; about four fifths occur only once, and 0.55% to 0.7% lies in the top ten. Input material: memory CD4+ T cells from PBMCs. The sample's subset: CD45RA-negative fraction. The receptors derive from a man younger than 35 in good health. Some clones in this sample may be carry-over from other donors' samples.

With respect to this clone: The same CDR3 is also encoded by other DNA sequences in this sample. This sequence joins TRBV18 and TRBJ2-3; 9 bases align to TRBD1. Trimming cost V 3 bases and J 4 bases; bases outside gene matches: 2. Germline V gene lookup returns CDR1 KGHSH and CDR2 LQKENI. The CDR3 contains 14 residues. The DNA for the CDR3 is TGTGCCAGCTCACCGGGGACAGGGCCAGATACGCAGTATTTT. It translates to CASSPGTGPDTQYF.

This clone was recorded at least ten times. The V gene is TRBV27, the J gene TRBJ2-3, with TRBD1 identical over 7 bases. Germline assignment: CDR1 MNHEY and CDR2 SMNVEV (reference sequence). This CDR3 spans 15 amino acids. V lost 6 bases, J lost 4 bases, and 10 bases stayed unmatched. CDR3 protein: CASSRDSQEADTQYF. CDR3 bases: TGTGCCAGCAGCCGGGACAGCCAGGAGGCAGATACGCAGTATTTT.

As for this clone: The same CDR3 is also encoded by other DNA sequences in this sample. The rearrangement uses TRBV7-9 and TRBJ2-3; maybe TRBD1 (5 bases). CDR1 SEHNR and CDR2 FQNEAQ come from the germline V gene (reference sequence). This CDR3 is 14 amino acids long. Trimming pared 5 bases from V and 0 bases from J, leaving 9 bases between. The DNA of the CDR3 is TGTGCCAGCAGCCTCGACAGAAGCACAGATACGCAGTATTTT. This sequence encodes CASSLDRSTDTQYF.

This clone has just a few counts. This chain joins TRBV7-2 and TRBJ2-2; no reliable D call. Germline loops: CDR1 SGHTA, CDR2 FQGNSA. V lost 2 bases and J 5 bases, leaving 6 bases between the germline ends. CDR3 length: 13 amino acids. This CDR3 is CASSLIRTGELFF. CDR3 nucleotide sequence: TGTGCCAGCAGCTTAATTAGGACCGGGGAGCTGTTTTTT.

CDR3 protein: CATGGNQPQHF. The CDR3 region has the DNA TGTGCCACCGGGGGGAATCAGCCCCAGCATTTT. This rearrangement joins TRBV25-1 to TRBJ1-5; the D gene is possibly TRBD1 (5 bases). Germline-derived CDR1 and CDR2 are MGHDK and SYGVNS. Trimming cost V 10 bases and J 4 bases, with 8 bases left between them. This CDR3 spans 11 amino acids.

This chain uses TRBV5-5 with TRBJ2-7; D possibly matches TRBD1 or TRBD2 (6 bases each). The CDR3 has 14 amino acids. Germline-derived CDR1 and CDR2 are SGHKS and YYEKEE (reference sequence). V lost 1 base to trimming and J lost 3 bases, with 11 bases between them. The CDR3 nucleotides read TGTGCCAGCAGCTTGTTACAGGGAGGCTACGAGCAGTACTTC. This codes for CASSLLQGGYEQYF.

This clone was detected only once. The chain couples TRBV2 to TRBJ2-2; TRBD1 agrees at 7 bases. The CDR3 extends over 14 amino acids. V lost 11 bases and J lost 0; bases outside the gene matches: 6. Per germline, CDR1 SNHLY and CDR2 FYNNEI. CDR3: CAGTGASNTGELFF. The CDR3 nucleotides read TGTGCCGGAACAGGGGCCTCGAACACCGGGGAGCTGTTTTTT.

This chain joins TRBV19 and TRBJ1-2; tentatively, D is TRBD1 (6 bases). Between the trimmed V and J ends, which lost 5 bases and 7 bases, there was a span of 17 bases. The germline gives CDR1 LNHDA, CDR2 SQIVND (reference sequence). The CDR3 totals 14 residues. The CDR3 region has the DNA TGTGCCAGTAGTCCCCCGGGGGGCGCGGGTGGCTACACCTTC. It is translated as CASSPPGGAGGYTF. Variable domain in full (rest from reference TRBV19 and TRBJ1-2): DGGITQSPKYLFRKEGQNVTLSCEQNLNHDAMYWYRQDPGQGLRLIYYSQIVNDFQKGDIAEGYSVSREKKESFPLTVTSAQKNPTAFYLCASSPPGGAGGYTFGSGTRLTVV.

This clone was recorded once. This chain links TRBV5-6 with TRBJ2-2, with D unresolved. V lost 1 base to trimming and J lost 5 bases, with 6 bases between them. The CDR3 loop spans 13 amino acids. CDR1 is SGHDT, CDR2 YYEEEE, per germline. In nucleotides, the CDR3 is TGTGCCAGCAGCTTGACGACTACCGGGGAGCTGTTTTTT. This encodes CASSLTTTGELFF.